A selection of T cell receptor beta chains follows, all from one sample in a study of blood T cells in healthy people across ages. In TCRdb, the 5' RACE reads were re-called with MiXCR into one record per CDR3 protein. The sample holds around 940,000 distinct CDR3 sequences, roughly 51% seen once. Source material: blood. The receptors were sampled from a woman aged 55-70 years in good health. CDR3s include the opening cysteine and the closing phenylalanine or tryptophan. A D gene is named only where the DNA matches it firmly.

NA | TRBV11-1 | CASSLSQVRSGANVLTF
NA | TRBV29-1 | CSVELWARGDYGYTF
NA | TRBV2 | CAGTWVTYEQYF
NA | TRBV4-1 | CASSQDAMNEQYF
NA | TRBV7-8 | CASSLARILGPQETQYF
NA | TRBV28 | CASKRGPGELFF
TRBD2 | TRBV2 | CASRSGTTLTDTQYF
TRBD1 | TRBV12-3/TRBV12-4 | CATRQGAGVGYGYTF
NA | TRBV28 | CASSFSYPDYEQYF
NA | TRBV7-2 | CASSKGNSGANVLTF
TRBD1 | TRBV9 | CASSVASGGIADTQYF
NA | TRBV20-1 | CSAPLGGRRGYTF